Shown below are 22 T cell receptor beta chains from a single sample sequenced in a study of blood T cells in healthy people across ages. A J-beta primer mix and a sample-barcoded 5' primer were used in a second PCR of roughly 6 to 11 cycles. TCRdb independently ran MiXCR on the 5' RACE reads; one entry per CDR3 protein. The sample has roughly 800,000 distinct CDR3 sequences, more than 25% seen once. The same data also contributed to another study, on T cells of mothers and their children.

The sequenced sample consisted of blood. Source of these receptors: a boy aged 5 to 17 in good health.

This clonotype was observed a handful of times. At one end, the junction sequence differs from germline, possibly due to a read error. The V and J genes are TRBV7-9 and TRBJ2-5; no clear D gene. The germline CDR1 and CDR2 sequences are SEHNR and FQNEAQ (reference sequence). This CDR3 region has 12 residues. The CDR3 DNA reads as TGTGCCAGCAGCTTAGCGGGTTCAGAGTCTGTCTTC. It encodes CASSLAGSESVF.

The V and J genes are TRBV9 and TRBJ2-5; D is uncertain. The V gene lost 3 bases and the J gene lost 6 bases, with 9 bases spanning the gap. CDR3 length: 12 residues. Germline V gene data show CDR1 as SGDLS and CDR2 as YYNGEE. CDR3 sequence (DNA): TGTGCCAGCAGCGCTCAGGACCAGACCCAGTACTTC. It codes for CASSAQDQTQYF.

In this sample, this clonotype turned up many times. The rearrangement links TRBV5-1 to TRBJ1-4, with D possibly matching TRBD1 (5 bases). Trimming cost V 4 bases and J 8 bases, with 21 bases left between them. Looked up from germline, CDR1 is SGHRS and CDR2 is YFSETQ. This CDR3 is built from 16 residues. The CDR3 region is CASSIQGVGLGEKLFF. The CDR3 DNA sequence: TGCGCCAGCAGCATCCAGGGCGTCGGGCTTGGCGAAAAACTGTTTTTT.

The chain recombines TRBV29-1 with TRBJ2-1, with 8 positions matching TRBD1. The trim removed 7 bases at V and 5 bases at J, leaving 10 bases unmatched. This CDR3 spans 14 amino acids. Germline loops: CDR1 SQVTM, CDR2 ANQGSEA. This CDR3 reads CSGGRTGKDNEQFF. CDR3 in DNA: TGCAGCGGTGGGAGGACAGGGAAGGACAATGAGCAGTTCTTC.

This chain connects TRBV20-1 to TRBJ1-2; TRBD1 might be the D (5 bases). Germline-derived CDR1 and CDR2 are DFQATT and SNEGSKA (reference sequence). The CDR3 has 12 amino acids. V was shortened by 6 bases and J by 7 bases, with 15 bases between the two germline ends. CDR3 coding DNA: TGCAGTGCCCCCCCAGGGACTGGTGGCTACACCTTC. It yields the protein CSAPPGTGGYTF.

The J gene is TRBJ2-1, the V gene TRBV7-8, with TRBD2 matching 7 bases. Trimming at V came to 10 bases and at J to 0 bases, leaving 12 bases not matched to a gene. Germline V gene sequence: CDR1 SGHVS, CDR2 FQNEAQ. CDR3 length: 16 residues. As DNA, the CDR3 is TGTGCCATTCTAGCGGAGGAGACCGGCTCCTACAATGAGCAGTTCTTC. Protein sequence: CAILAEETGSYNEQFF.

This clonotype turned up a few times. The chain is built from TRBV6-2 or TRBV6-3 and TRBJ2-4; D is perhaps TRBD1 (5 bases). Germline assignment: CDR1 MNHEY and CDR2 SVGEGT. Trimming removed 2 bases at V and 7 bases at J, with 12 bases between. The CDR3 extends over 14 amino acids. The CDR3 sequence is CASSYGRGANIQYF. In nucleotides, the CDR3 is TGTGCCAGCAGTTACGGAAGGGGCGCGAACATTCAGTACTTC.

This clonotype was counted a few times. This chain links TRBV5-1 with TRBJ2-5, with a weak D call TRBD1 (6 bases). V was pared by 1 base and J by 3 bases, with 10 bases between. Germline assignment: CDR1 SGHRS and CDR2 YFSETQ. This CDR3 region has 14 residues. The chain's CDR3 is CASSLTGNEETQYF. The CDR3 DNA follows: TGCGCCAGCAGCTTGACAGGGAACGAAGAGACCCAGTACTTC.

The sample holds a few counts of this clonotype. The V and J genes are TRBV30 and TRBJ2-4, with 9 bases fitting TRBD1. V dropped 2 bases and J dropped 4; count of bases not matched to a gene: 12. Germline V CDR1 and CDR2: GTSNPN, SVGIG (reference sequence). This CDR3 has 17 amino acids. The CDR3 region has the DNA TGTGCCTGGAGTTTCCTGGACAGGGGTTTAACTAAAAACATTCAGTACTTC. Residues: CAWSFLDRGLTKNIQYF. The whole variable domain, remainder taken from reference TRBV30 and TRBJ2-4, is SQTIHQWPATLVQPVGSPLSLECTVEGTSNPNLYWYRQAAGRGLQLLFYSVGIGQISSEVPQNLSASRPQDRQFILSSKKLLLSDSGFYLCAWSFLDRGLTKNIQYFGAGTRLSVL.

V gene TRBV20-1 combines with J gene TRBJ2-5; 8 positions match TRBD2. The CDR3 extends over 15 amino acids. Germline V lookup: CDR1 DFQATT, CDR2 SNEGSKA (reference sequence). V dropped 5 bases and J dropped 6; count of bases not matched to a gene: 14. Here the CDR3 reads CSALTGDGGGKTQYF. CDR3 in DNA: TGCAGTGCTCTAACCGGAGACGGGGGGGGGAAGACCCAGTACTTC.

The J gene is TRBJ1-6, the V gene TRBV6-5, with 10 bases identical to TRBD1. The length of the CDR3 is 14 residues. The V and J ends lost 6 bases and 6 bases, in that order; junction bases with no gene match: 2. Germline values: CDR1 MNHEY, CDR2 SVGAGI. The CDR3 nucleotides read TGTGCCAGCAGCCGGACAGGGGGTAATTCACCCCTCCACTTT. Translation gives CASSRTGGNSPLHF.

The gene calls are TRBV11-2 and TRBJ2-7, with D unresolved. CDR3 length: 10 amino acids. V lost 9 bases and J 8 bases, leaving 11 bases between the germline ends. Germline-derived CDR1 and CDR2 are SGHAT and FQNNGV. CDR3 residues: CASTTEKQYF. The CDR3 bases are TGTGCCAGTACCACGGAGAAGCAGTACTTC.

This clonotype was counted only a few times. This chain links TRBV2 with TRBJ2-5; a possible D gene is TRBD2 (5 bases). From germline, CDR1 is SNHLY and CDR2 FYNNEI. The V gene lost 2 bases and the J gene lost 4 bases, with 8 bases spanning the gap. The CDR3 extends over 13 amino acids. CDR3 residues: CASSENGIETQYF. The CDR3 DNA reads TGTGCCAGCAGTGAAAACGGGATAGAGACCCAGTACTTC.

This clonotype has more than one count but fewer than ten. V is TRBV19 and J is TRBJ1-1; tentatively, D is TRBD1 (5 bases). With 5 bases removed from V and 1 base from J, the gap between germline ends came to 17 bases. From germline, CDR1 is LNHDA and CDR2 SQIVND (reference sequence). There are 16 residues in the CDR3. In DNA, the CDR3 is TGTGCCAGTAGTCTCCGCGCCGGGACGTCGAACACTGAAGCTTTCTTT. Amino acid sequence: CASSLRAGTSNTEAFF.

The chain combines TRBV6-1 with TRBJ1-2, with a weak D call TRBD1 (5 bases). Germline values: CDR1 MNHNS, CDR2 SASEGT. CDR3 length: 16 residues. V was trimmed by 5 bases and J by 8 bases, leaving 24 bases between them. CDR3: CASSPPLGDGLRGYTF. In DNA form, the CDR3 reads TGTGCCAGCAGTCCCCCACTGGGGGATGGACTAAGAGGCTACACCTTC.

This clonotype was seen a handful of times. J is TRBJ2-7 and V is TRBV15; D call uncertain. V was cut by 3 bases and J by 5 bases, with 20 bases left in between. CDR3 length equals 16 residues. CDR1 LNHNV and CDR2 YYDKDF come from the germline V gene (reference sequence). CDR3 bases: TGTGCCACCAGCAGGGGTCCAGTGAGTTCTGTAAACGAGCAGTACTTC. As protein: CATSRGPVSSVNEQYF. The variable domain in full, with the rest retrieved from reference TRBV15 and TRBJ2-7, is DAMVIQNPRYQVTQFGKPVTLSCSQTLNHNVMYWYQQKSSQAPKLLFHYYDKDFNNEADTPDNFQSRRPNTSFCFLDIRSPGLGDTAMYLCATSRGPVSSVNEQYFGPGTRLTVT.

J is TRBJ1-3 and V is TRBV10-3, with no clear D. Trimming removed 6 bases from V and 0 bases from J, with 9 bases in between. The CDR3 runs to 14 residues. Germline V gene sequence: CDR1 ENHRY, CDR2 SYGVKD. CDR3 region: CAISDAHSGNTIYF. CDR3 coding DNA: TGTGCCATCAGCGACGCACACTCTGGAAACACCATATATTTT.

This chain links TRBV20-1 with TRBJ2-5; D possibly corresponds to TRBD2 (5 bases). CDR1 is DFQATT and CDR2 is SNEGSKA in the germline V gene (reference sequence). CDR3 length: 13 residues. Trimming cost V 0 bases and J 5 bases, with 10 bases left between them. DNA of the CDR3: TGCAGTGCTAGAGAGAGAACTAGGGAGACCCAGTACTTC. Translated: CSARERTRETQYF.

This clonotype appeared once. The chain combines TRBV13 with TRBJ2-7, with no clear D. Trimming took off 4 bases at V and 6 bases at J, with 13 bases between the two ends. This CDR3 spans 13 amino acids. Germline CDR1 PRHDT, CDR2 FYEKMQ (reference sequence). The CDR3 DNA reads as TGTGCCAGCAGCTCCCGAGGCATGGGCGAGCAGTACTTC. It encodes CASSSRGMGEQYF.

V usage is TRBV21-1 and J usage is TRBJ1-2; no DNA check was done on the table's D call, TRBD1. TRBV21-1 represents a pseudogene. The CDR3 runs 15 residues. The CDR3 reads CASSKARGVGYGYTF. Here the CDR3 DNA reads TGTGCCAGCAGCAAAGCGAGGGGGGTAGGCTATGGCTACACCTTC.

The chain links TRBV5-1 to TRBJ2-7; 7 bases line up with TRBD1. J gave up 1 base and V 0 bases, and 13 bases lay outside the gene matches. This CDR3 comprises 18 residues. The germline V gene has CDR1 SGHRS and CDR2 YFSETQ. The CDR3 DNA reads TGCGCCAGCAGCTTGGGTCCAGAGGCAGGGACAGTTTCCTACGAGCAGTACTTC. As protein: CASSLGPEAGTVSYEQYF.

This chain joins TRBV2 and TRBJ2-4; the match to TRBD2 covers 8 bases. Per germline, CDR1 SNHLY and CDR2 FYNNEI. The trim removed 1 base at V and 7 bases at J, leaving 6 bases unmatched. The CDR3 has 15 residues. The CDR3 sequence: CASSEGPGGPNIQYF. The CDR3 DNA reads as TGTGCCAGCAGTGAAGGACCGGGGGGGCCCAACATTCAGTACTTC.